The rows below give T cell receptor beta chains drawn from one sample of a study of blood T cell repertoires in COVID-19. Data came from immunoSEQ multiplex PCR; TCRdb stores just in-frame clones and leaves some out. This repertoire shows 36,000 or so clones, about 91% found once; its top ten account for 4.5% to 5%. The specimen was peripheral blood. These TCRs come from a woman in her 70s with active COVID-19. The CDR3 runs from the conserved cysteine through the conserved F or W. D genes are given only for firm matches. Expanded clones are given a class, and other clones once, few, many or no size at all.

J: TRBJ2-4; size: .; V: TRBV27; D: TRBD2; CDR3: CASSPGGSAKNIQYF; DNA: TGTGCCAGCAGTCCGGGAGGGTCGGCCAAAAACATTCAGTACTTC
J: TRBJ2-1; size: .; V: TRBV6-1; D: TRBD1; CDR3: CASSDGQGIYNEQFF; DNA: TGTGCCAGCAGTGATGGACAGGGGATATACAATGAGCAGTTCTTC
J: TRBJ2-7; size: .; V: TRBV19; D: TRBD1; CDR3: CASSTGTGESYEQYF; DNA: TGTGCCAGTAGTACGGGGACAGGGGAGAGTTACGAGCAGTACTTC
J: TRBJ1-5; size: few; V: TRBV19; D: .; CDR3: CASSLQGPDQPQHF; DNA: TGTGCCAGTAGTCTCCAGGGGCCGGATCAGCCCCAGCATTTT
J: TRBJ2-7; size: once; V: TRBV18; D: .; CDR3: CASSPRGQRAYEQYF; DNA: TGTGCCAGCTCACCACGCGGACAGAGAGCCTACGAGCAGTACTTC
J: TRBJ1-2; size: .; V: TRBV27; D: TRBD1; CDR3: CASSSNGGQGFGYTF; DNA: TGTGCCAGCAGTTCGAACGGCGGACAGGGCTTTGGCTACACCTTC
J: TRBJ2-3; size: .; V: TRBV29-1; D: TRBD2; CDR3: CSVLAGGPGDTQYF; DNA: TGCAGCGTTCTAGCGGGGGGCCCCGGGGATACGCAGTATTTT
J: TRBJ2-3; size: .; V: TRBV10-1; D: .; CDR3: CASSSGGQDTQYF; DNA: TGCGCCAGCAGTTCGGGGGGCCAAGATACGCAGTATTTT
J: TRBJ1-1; size: once; V: TRBV5-4; D: .; CDR3: CASRQDSTEAFF; DNA: TGTGCCAGCAGACAGGATAGCACTGAAGCTTTCTTT
J: TRBJ1-1; size: .; V: TRBV18; D: TRBD1; CDR3: CASSSDRGRYGEAFF; DNA: TGTGCCAGCTCATCGGACAGGGGGCGCTATGGTGAAGCTTTCTTT
J: TRBJ2-1; size: .; V: TRBV11-2; D: .; CDR3: CASSLVLRGGLAEQFF; DNA: TGTGCCAGCAGCTTAGTATTGAGGGGAGGTTTAGCTGAGCAGTTCTTC
J: TRBJ1-1; size: .; V: TRBV6-5; D: TRBD1; CDR3: CASSPRQGGNTEAFF; DNA: TGTGCCAGCAGTCCCCGACAGGGCGGGAACACTGAAGCTTTCTTT
J: TRBJ2-7; size: .; V: TRBV5-5; D: TRBD1; CDR3: CASSEGQGLGQYF; DNA: TGTGCCAGCAGCGAGGGACAGGGCCTTGGGCAGTACTTC
J: TRBJ2-2; size: once; V: TRBV5-4; D: TRBD2; CDR3: CASSPSSGRAPGELFF; DNA: TGTGCCAGCAGCCCCTCTAGCGGGCGGGCCCCCGGGGAGCTGTTTTTT
J: TRBJ2-3; size: .; V: TRBV28; D: .; CDR3: CASTIGGRTDTQYF; DNA: TGTGCCAGCACTATAGGGGGTCGCACAGATACGCAGTATTTT
J: TRBJ2-3; size: .; V: TRBV7-2; D: .; CDR3: CASSSGLLTDTQYF; DNA: TGTGCCAGCAGCTCGGGACTCCTCACAGATACGCAGTATTTT
J: TRBJ1-1; size: .; V: TRBV30; D: .; CDR3: CACSEHTEAFF; DNA: TGTGCCTGTTCAGAACACACTGAAGCTTTCTTT
J: TRBJ1-5; size: .; V: TRBV28; D: .; CDR3: CASSTGLQPQHF; DNA: TGTGCCAGCAGTACAGGCCTCCAGCCCCAGCATTTT
J: TRBJ1-6; size: .; V: TRBV7-9; D: TRBD1; CDR3: CASSRQGLGSPLHF; DNA: TGTGCCAGCAGCCGACAGGGCTTAGGGTCACCCCTCCACTTT
J: TRBJ1-4; size: .; V: TRBV4-3; D: TRBD1; CDR3: CASSSNRDRGEKLFF; DNA: TGCGCCAGCAGCTCAAACAGGGACAGGGGGGAAAAACTGTTTTTT
J: TRBJ2-7; size: .; V: TRBV5-1; D: TRBD2; CDR3: CASSLIQRGTYEQYF; DNA: TGCGCCAGCAGCTTGATCCAGCGGGGCACCTACGAGCAGTACTTC
J: TRBJ2-7; size: .; V: TRBV18; D: .; CDR3: CASSPERRGEQYF; DNA: TGTGCCAGCTCACCCGAGCGGAGGGGCGAGCAGTACTTC
J: TRBJ1-2; size: .; V: TRBV10-3; D: .; CDR3: CAISESGGARLSYGYTF; DNA: TGTGCCATCAGTGAGTCGGGTGGGGCGCGCCTAAGTTATGGCTACACCTTC
J: TRBJ2-5; size: .; V: TRBV11-2; D: .; CDR3: CASNLVGIQETQYF; DNA: TGTGCCAGCAACTTAGTTGGCATTCAAGAGACCCAGTACTTC
J: TRBJ1-3; size: .; V: TRBV7-9; D: TRBD1; CDR3: CASSQPGQGGNTIYF; DNA: TGTGCCAGCAGTCAGCCGGGACAGGGAGGAAACACCATATATTTT
J: TRBJ2-7; size: .; V: TRBV5-5; D: .; CDR3: CASSISRVSYEQYF; DNA: TGTGCCAGCAGCATCAGCAGGGTCTCCTACGAGCAGTACTTC
J: TRBJ2-2; size: .; V: TRBV11-2; D: .; CDR3: CASSPGPFTWGLNTGELFF; DNA: TGTGCCAGCAGTCCCGGGCCCTTCACGTGGGGCCTGAACACCGGGGAGCTGTTTTTT
J: TRBJ2-2; size: .; V: TRBV6-2/TRBV6-3; D: .; CDR3: CASSREGQAGELFF; DNA: TGTGCCAGCAGTCGGGAAGGGCAGGCCGGGGAGCTGTTTTTT
J: TRBJ2-5; size: once; V: TRBV11-2; D: TRBD2; CDR3: CASSLDEETSGYQETQYF; DNA: TGTGCCAGCAGCTTAGACGAGGAAACTAGCGGGTACCAAGAGACCCAGTACTTC
J: TRBJ2-3; size: .; V: TRBV12-3/TRBV12-4; D: .; CDR3: CATSTDTQYF; DNA: TGTGCCACCTCGACAGATACGCAGTATTTT
J: TRBJ2-3; size: .; V: TRBV9; D: TRBD2; CDR3: CASSSWGTSPIRDTQYF; DNA: TGTGCCAGCAGCTCGTGGGGGACTAGCCCTATTAGAGATACGCAGTATTTT
J: TRBJ2-3; size: few; V: TRBV12-3/TRBV12-4; D: .; CDR3: CASRLDSTQYF; DNA: TGTGCCAGCCGACTGGACTCTACGCAGTATTTT